This T cell receptor beta chain was obtained from a study of blood T cell repertoires in COVID-19. TCRdb's table, derived via immunoSEQ multiplex PCR, lists solely in-frame clones and lacks some. The table records about 130,000 clones, about 88% of them present only once. Researchers sorted participants into cohorts using their self-reported clinical history. The CDR3 extends over 14 amino acids. Germline CDR1 MNHEY, CDR2 SMNVEV (reference sequence). V was clipped by 0 bases and J by 4 bases, with 9 bases between them. The clonotype comes from a woman aged 45-59 years who had recovered from COVID-19. Source material: PBMCs or T cells enriched from blood (not recorded which). V is TRBV27 and J is TRBJ2-5, with unresolved D. CDR3 region: CASSLSPIAETQYF. The CDR3 DNA sequence: TGTGCCAGCAGTTTATCACCGATAGCAGAGACCCAGTACTTC.